These 16 T cell receptor beta chains share one sample of origin, sequenced in a study of T cell responses to AZD1222 COVID-19 vaccine. Data came from immunoSEQ multiplex PCR; TCRdb stores just in-frame clones and leaves some out. This repertoire shows fewer than 120,000 clones, roughly 90% found once; its top ten account for 1.5% to 2%. Sequenced here: peripheral blood, sampled on day 0 of AZD1222 vaccination. The origin of the receptors is an adult in good health.

The CDR3 bases are TGTGCCAGCAGTGAACCTCGGGGACCCCTCGGTCGGGGCTACGAGCAGTACTTC. The encoded protein is CASSEPRGPLGRGYEQYF. V usage is TRBV2 and J usage is TRBJ2-7; D could derive from TRBD1 or TRBD2 (5 bases each). The length of the CDR3 is 18 residues. V was cut by 2 bases and J by 3 bases, with 23 bases left in between. The germline V gene has CDR1 SNHLY and CDR2 FYNNEI.

The chain carries TRBV6-5 and TRBJ1-2; no clear D. Looked up from germline, CDR1 is MNHEY and CDR2 is SVGAGI. The CDR3 is made up of 13 amino acids. The V end lost 2 bases, the J end lost 4 bases, and 8 bases lay between the germline ends. DNA for the CDR3: TGTGCCAGCAGTTACCCTGGGAGCTATGGCTACACCTTC. Translating gives CASSYPGSYGYTF.

V usage is TRBV5-1 and J usage is TRBJ1-2; 9 bases are shared with TRBD1. Germline V gives CDR1 SGHRS, CDR2 YFSETQ. The CDR3 runs 15 residues. The V gene end was trimmed by 0 bases and the J gene end by 5 bases; junction bases not matched to a gene: 5. CDR3 loop: CASSLAPDRGYGYTF. The CDR3 DNA reads as TGCGCCAGCAGCTTGGCCCCGGACAGGGGTTATGGCTACACCTTC. The variable domain in full, with the rest retrieved from reference TRBV5-1 and TRBJ1-2, is KAGVTQTPRYLIKTRGQQVTLSCSPISGHRSVSWYQQTPGQGLQFLFEYFSETQRNKGNFPGRFSGRQFSNSRSEMNVSTLELGDSALYLCASSLAPDRGYGYTFGSGTRLTVV.

In its sample, this clone was seen a few times. The genes are TRBV14 and TRBJ2-7; D ambiguous. Germline values: CDR1 SGHDN, CDR2 FVKESK. The CDR3 is 12 amino acids. V was shortened by 6 bases and J by 2 bases, with 8 bases between the two germline ends. The CDR3 DNA is TGTGCCAGCAGTCGGGCCCCCTACGAGCAGTACTTC. It is translated as CASSRAPYEQYF.

The rearrangement uses TRBV29-1 and TRBJ2-1; the D is unclear. V was pared by 0 bases and J by 0 bases, with 12 bases between. CDR1 SQVTM and CDR2 ANQGSEA come from the germline V gene. The CDR3 extends over 16 amino acids. The CDR3 loop reads CSVEDAGRSSYNEQFF. The CDR3 coding sequence is TGCAGCGTTGAAGACGCCGGCCGGAGCTCCTACAATGAGCAGTTCTTC.

V usage is TRBV5-6 and J usage is TRBJ1-5; TRBD1 agrees at 8 bases. This CDR3 has 16 amino acids. The trim removed 4 bases at V and 5 bases at J, leaving 11 bases unmatched. Germline V gives CDR1 SGHDT, CDR2 YYEEEE. The CDR3 sequence is CASSTGQGRVHQPQHF. Written as DNA, the CDR3 is TGTGCCAGCAGCACCGGACAGGGTAGGGTCCATCAGCCCCAGCATTTT. The variable domain in full, completed from reference TRBV5-6 and TRBJ1-5, reads DAGVTQSPTHLIKTRGQQVTLRCSPKSGHDTVSWYQQALGQGPQFIFQYYEEEERQRGNFPDRFSGHQFPNYSSELNVNALLLGDSALYLCASSTGQGRVHQPQHFGDGTRLSIL.

The CDR3 region is CASSLEAGVFNEQFF. The CDR3 region has the DNA TGTGCCAGCAGCTTAGAAGCGGGAGTCTTCAATGAGCAGTTCTTC. The chain couples TRBV11-2 to TRBJ2-1; 8 nucleotides align to TRBD2. This CDR3 contains 15 residues. CDR1 is SGHAT, CDR2 FQNNGV, per germline. Trimming took 0 bases from V and 6 from J; bases not matched to a gene: 4.

The chain recombines TRBV7-9 with TRBJ1-2; D call uncertain. The CDR3 sequence is 13 residues long. CDR1 SEHNR and CDR2 FQNEAQ come from the germline V gene (reference sequence). Trimming left V 3 bases short and J 1 base short, with 6 bases between. The CDR3 DNA reads TGTGCCAGCAGCTTTCTAGATAACTATGGCTACACCTTC. Protein: CASSFLDNYGYTF.

The chain couples TRBV19 to TRBJ2-7, with D maybe TRBD1 (6 bases). The germline V gene has CDR1 LNHDA and CDR2 SQIVND (reference sequence). V lost 9 bases, J lost 2 bases, and 17 bases lay in between. This CDR3 is 14 amino acids long. This chain's CDR3 is CASTRDIFAYEQYF. The CDR3 DNA is TGTGCCAGCACCCGGGACATATTCGCCTACGAGCAGTACTTC.

The chain combines TRBV2 with TRBJ2-2, with D uncertain. This CDR3 is built from 12 residues. The V gene's germline CDR1 is SNHLY and CDR2 FYNNEI. The ends were cut back, 3 bases at V and 4 bases at J, with 3 bases in the middle. CDR3 in DNA: TGTGCCAGCAGTGAGGCCACCGGGGAGCTGTTTTTT. Amino acid sequence: CASSEATGELFF.

The J gene is TRBJ1-2, the V gene TRBV7-9; unclear D gene. This CDR3 spans 14 amino acids. Trimming removed 2 bases from V and 2 bases from J, with 9 bases in between. The germline CDR1 and CDR2 sequences are SEHNR and FQNEAQ (reference sequence). The CDR3, as DNA: TGTGCCAGCAGCTTAAGAGAGAAGAACTATGGCTACACCTTC. Amino acids: CASSLREKNYGYTF.

V gene TRBV28 combines with J gene TRBJ2-6, with D tentatively TRBD1 (5 bases). Germline CDR1 and CDR2: MDHEN and SYDVKM. The CDR3 loop spans 16 amino acids. Trimming left V 7 bases short and J 0 bases short, with 13 bases between. This chain's CDR3 is CASTTGDNSGANVLTF. For the CDR3, the DNA is TGTGCCAGCACCACAGGAGATAACTCTGGGGCCAACGTCCTGACTTTC.

The table lists this clone with a count of one. The chain is built from TRBV6-5 and TRBJ1-2, with TRBD1 identical over 9 bases. This CDR3 has 15 residues. Looked up from germline, CDR1 is MNHEY and CDR2 is SVGAGI. The J segment lost 1 base and the V segment lost 8 bases, leaving 8 bases of the junction unmatched. The CDR3 DNA reads as TGTGCCAGCCGCCCCAAGACAGGGGGTAACTATGGCTACACCTTC. Its translation is CASRPKTGGNYGYTF.

This clone appeared a single time. The genes are TRBV7-6 and TRBJ1-6; possible D gene TRBD1, 5 bases. V was clipped by 0 bases and J by 4 bases, with 16 bases between them. CDR3 size: 18 residues. Germline CDR1 reads SGHVS; CDR2 reads FNYEAQ. The CDR3 DNA is TGTGCCAGCAGCTTAGCGGAGGGAGGGGACGGATATAATTCACCCCTCCACTTT. Translated: CASSLAEGGDGYNSPLHF. Using reference TRBV7-6 and TRBJ1-6 for the parts outside the CDR3, the full variable domain is GAGVSQSPRYKVTKRGQDVALRCDPISGHVSLYWYRQALGQGPEFLTYFNYEAQQDKSGLPNDRFSAERPEGSISTLTIQRTEQRDSAMYRCASSLAEGGDGYNSPLHFGNGTRLTVT.

As concerns this clone: Within the sample, other DNA sequences also encode this same CDR3. This sequence joins TRBV28 and TRBJ1-5, with D hard to call. V lost 2 bases and J 7 bases, leaving 6 bases between the germline ends. Looked up from germline, CDR1 is MDHEN and CDR2 is SYDVKM. The CDR3 contains 12 residues. CDR3 residues: CASSLLGQPQHF. The DNA of the CDR3 is TGTGCCAGCAGTTTACTTGGACAGCCCCAGCATTTT.

The chain carries TRBV5-1 and TRBJ1-4; D gene unclear. This CDR3 comprises 14 residues. The V gene's germline CDR1 is SGHRS and CDR2 YFSETQ. With 4 bases removed from V and 0 bases from J, the gap between germline ends came to 7 bases. The CDR3 protein is CASSPAPTNEKLFF. The CDR3 DNA is TGCGCCAGCAGCCCAGCCCCAACTAATGAAAAACTGTTTTTT.